The 25 T cell receptor beta chains below all came from one sample that was sequenced in a study of T cell responses to AZD1222 COVID-19 vaccine. The method was immunoSEQ multiplex PCR; TCRdb's version includes in-frame clones alone and lacks a portion of them. The profile covers some 110,000 clones, with 88% appearing a single time and roughly 3.8% taken by the ten largest. The sequencing here drew on peripheral blood, taken 28 days after the second AZD1222 dose. These receptors all come from an adult who received the AZD1222 COVID-19 vaccine.

The rearrangement uses TRBV7-9 and TRBJ2-5, with TRBD2 matching over 10 bases. In germline, CDR1 is SEHNR, CDR2 FQNEAQ (reference sequence). The CDR3 has 15 residues. With V trimmed by 3 bases and J by 4 bases, 5 bases remained unmatched. The CDR3 reads CASSLAAGGRETQYF. The CDR3 region has the DNA TGTGCCAGCAGCTTGGCAGCGGGAGGGCGAGAGACCCAGTACTTC.

The chain joins TRBV5-6 to TRBJ2-5, with a possible D match to TRBD1 (5 bases). Germline CDR1 SGHDT, CDR2 YYEEEE. With 0 bases removed from V and 4 bases from J, the gap between germline ends came to 10 bases. The CDR3 is 14 residues long. This CDR3 reads CASSLGTGIETQYF. In DNA, the CDR3 is TGTGCCAGCAGCTTGGGAACAGGTATAGAGACCCAGTACTTC.

The chain couples TRBV5-4 to TRBJ2-4; D is undetermined. Germline assignment: CDR1 SGHNT and CDR2 YYREEE (reference sequence). Trimming removed 0 bases at V and 7 bases at J, with 11 bases between. The CDR3 length is 14 residues. The DNA of the CDR3 is TGTGCCAGCAGCTTGGAAAGGGATGTGAACATTCAGTACTTC. Protein: CASSLERDVNIQYF.

V is TRBV3-1 (or the pseudogene TRBV3-2) and J is TRBJ2-1; maybe TRBD1 (6 bases). V was cut by 5 bases and J by 3 bases, with 17 bases left in between. This CDR3 is 16 amino acids long. Germline assignment: CDR1 LGHDT and CDR2 YNNKEL (reference sequence). The CDR3 DNA sequence: TGTGCCAGCAGCGCTTGGGGGCTAGCAGACTACAATGAGCAGTTCTTC. It specifies CASSAWGLADYNEQFF.

The chain joins TRBV18 to TRBJ1-5; no clear D gene. The CDR3 runs to 14 residues. Germline V gene sequence: CDR1 KGHSH, CDR2 LQKENI. V dropped 4 bases and J dropped 2 bases, with 9 bases sitting between them. DNA for the CDR3: TGTGCCAGCTCACACAGCGAACGCAATCAGCCCCAGCATTTT. Translating gives CASSHSERNQPQHF.

The chain joins TRBV27 to TRBJ2-7; TRBD1 aligns across 8 bases. The length of the CDR3 is 16 residues. V lost 4 bases, J lost 7 bases, and 15 bases stayed unmatched. Per the germline V gene, CDR1 is MNHEY and CDR2 is SMNVEV (reference sequence). This chain's CDR3 is CASSSSSAGGAREQYF. The CDR3 region has the DNA TGTGCCAGCAGTTCAAGTTCGGCAGGGGGCGCGAGGGAGCAGTACTTC.

The chain recombines TRBV5-1 with TRBJ2-3; 11 bases align to TRBD2. The CDR3 sequence is 16 residues long. After removal of 0 bases from V and 4 bases from J, the junction contained 4 bases not matched to a gene. Germline CDR1 and CDR2: SGHRS and YFSETQ. CDR3 region: CASSLALAGGADTQYF. CDR3 in DNA: TGCGCCAGCAGCTTGGCCTTAGCGGGAGGGGCAGATACGCAGTATTTT.

This clone was recorded once. This chain joins TRBV9 and TRBJ1-4; D is perhaps TRBD1 (5 bases). Trimming took off 0 bases at V and 4 bases at J, with 13 bases between the two ends. The germline gives CDR1 SGDLS, CDR2 YYNGEE. CDR3 length: 16 residues. Here the CDR3 DNA reads TGTGCCAGCAGCGTAGGGGTAAGGGGAAATAATGAAAAACTGTTTTTT. It is translated as CASSVGVRGNNEKLFF. The variable domain in full, with the rest retrieved from reference TRBV9 and TRBJ1-4, is DSGVTQTPKHLITATGQRVTLRCSPRSGDLSVYWYQQSLDQGLQFLIQYYNGEERAKGNILERFSAQQFPDLHSELNLSSLELGDSALYFCASSVGVRGNNEKLFFGSGTQLSVL.

This clone was observed a single time. The V call is TRBV30, the J call TRBJ1-2, with D hard to call. Germline assignment: CDR1 GTSNPN and CDR2 SVGIG (reference sequence). The V end was cut by 3 bases, the J end by 3 bases, with 11 bases between. The CDR3 length is 13 residues. Here the CDR3 reads CAWRSPGDYGYTF. The CDR3 DNA sequence: TGTGCCTGGAGATCCCCTGGGGACTATGGCTACACCTTC.

The V call is TRBV3-1 (or the pseudogene TRBV3-2), the J call TRBJ2-5; tentative D call: TRBD2 (6 bases). Per the germline V gene, CDR1 is LGHDT and CDR2 is YNNKEL (reference sequence). This CDR3 has 19 residues. V lost 0 bases, J lost 2 bases, and 22 bases lay in between. The CDR3 loop is CASSQDAPRVKGGQETQYF. The CDR3 bases are TGTGCCAGCAGCCAAGATGCCCCCCGTGTGAAGGGAGGACAAGAGACCCAGTACTTC.

V and J are TRBV5-6 and TRBJ2-7; D gene unclear. The CDR3 spans 16 residues. In germline, CDR1 is SGHDT, CDR2 YYEEEE. Trimming left V 2 bases short and J 0 bases short, with 15 bases between. The chain's CDR3 is CASSFEASPRSYEQYF. The CDR3 nucleotides are TGTGCCAGCAGCTTCGAGGCTTCCCCCCGCTCCTACGAGCAGTACTTC.

The chain combines TRBV7-8 with TRBJ1-1, with D possibly TRBD1 on 5 matching bases. The CDR3 extends over 12 amino acids. V lost 5 bases and J 9 bases, leaving 13 bases between the germline ends. The germline V gene has CDR1 SGHVS and CDR2 FQNEAQ. CDR3 nucleotide sequence: TGTGCCAGCAGCCTGGACATGGAGAAAGCTTTCTTT. Its translation is CASSLDMEKAFF.

V gene TRBV5-8 combines with J gene TRBJ2-2, with 8 bases lining up with TRBD2. Looked up from germline, CDR1 is SGHTS and CDR2 is YDEGEE. CDR3 size: 15 residues. V lost 0 bases, J lost 5 bases, and 3 bases stayed unmatched. The CDR3 reads CASSLVSGITGELFF. The CDR3 DNA follows: TGTGCCAGCAGCTTGGTTAGCGGGATAACCGGGGAGCTGTTTTTT.

V usage is TRBV7-3 and J usage is TRBJ1-1, with D tentatively TRBD1 (6 bases). Germline CDR1 SGHTA, CDR2 FQGTGA. The CDR3 has 13 amino acids. Trimming removed 5 bases at V and 6 bases at J, with 13 bases between. CDR3 protein: CASSPMGGPEAFF. The DNA for the CDR3 is TGTGCCAGCAGCCCGATGGGGGGGCCTGAAGCTTTCTTT.

The chain links TRBV3-1 (or the pseudogene TRBV3-2) to TRBJ1-1; D remains ambiguous. Germline lookup yields CDR1 LGHDT and CDR2 YNNKEL (reference sequence). This CDR3 comprises 13 residues. Trimming pared 4 bases from V and 1 base from J, leaving 7 bases between. DNA of the CDR3: TGTGCCAGCAGCCTGGGCCGGAACACTGAAGCTTTCTTT. Its protein product is CASSLGRNTEAFF.

The chain recombines TRBV6-5 with TRBJ1-2, with 8 bases that match TRBD1. Trimming removed 5 bases from V and 3 bases from J; junction bases left unmatched: 8. Per the germline V gene, CDR1 is MNHEY and CDR2 is SVGAGI. The CDR3 has 15 amino acids. For the CDR3, the DNA is TGTGCCAGCAGTCCGCCCGACAGGGGAGACTATGGCTACACCTTC. Translated, it gives CASSPPDRGDYGYTF.

CDR3 coding DNA: TGTGCCAGTAGTATAGGCTGGACAGGGAACCCTGGCTACACCTTC. Translated: CASSIGWTGNPGYTF. The V call is TRBV19, the J call TRBJ1-2; 8 bases are shared with TRBD1. The CDR3 loop spans 15 amino acids. Germline lookup yields CDR1 LNHDA and CDR2 SQIVND (reference sequence). Trimming removed 1 base from V and 7 bases from J; junction bases left unmatched: 8.

J is TRBJ1-2 and V is TRBV6-1; perhaps TRBD1 as D (5 bases). This CDR3 region has 18 residues. Germline V gene lookup returns CDR1 MNHNS and CDR2 SASEGT. The V end was cut by 3 bases, the J end by 3 bases, with 23 bases between. CDR3 protein: CASSEFSARARGDYGYTF. The DNA of the CDR3 is TGTGCCAGCAGTGAGTTCTCAGCCAGGGCGCGAGGAGACTATGGCTACACCTTC.

The chain employs TRBV3-1 (or the pseudogene TRBV3-2) and TRBJ1-1; 7 bases are a match to TRBD1. V shed 4 bases and J 4 bases; nucleotides not matched to a gene: 3. The germline V gene encodes CDR1 LGHDT and CDR2 YNNKEL (reference sequence). This CDR3 has 13 amino acids. The CDR3 DNA sequence: TGTGCCAGCAGCCTTCAGGGGGGCACTGAAGCTTTCTTT. Its translation is CASSLQGGTEAFF.

The V and J genes are TRBV10-3 and TRBJ1-4; D is perhaps TRBD1 (6 bases). Germline lookup yields CDR1 ENHRY and CDR2 SYGVKD. Trimming took 2 bases from V and 2 from J, leaving 12 bases between them. The CDR3 covers 16 residues. The CDR3 loop is CAISEGSRGTNEKLFF. The CDR3 DNA is TGTGCCATCAGTGAGGGTTCTAGGGGGACTAATGAAAAACTGTTTTTT.

The gene calls are TRBV7-2 and TRBJ2-7, with a possible D match to TRBD2 (5 bases). The germline V gene has CDR1 SGHTA and CDR2 FQGNSA. The CDR3 extends over 14 amino acids. Trimming shortened V by 6 bases and J by 3 bases, and 15 bases separated the two germline ends. The CDR3 DNA follows: TGTGCCAGCAGTGCGGGCCCCCTTAACTACGAGCAGTACTTC. Its protein product is CASSAGPLNYEQYF.

This clone has a single count. The chain carries TRBV13 and TRBJ1-1; tentatively, D is TRBD1 (5 bases). CDR1 is PRHDT and CDR2 is FYEKMQ in the germline V gene (reference sequence). The CDR3 has 14 residues. Trimming removed 3 bases at V and 3 bases at J, with 11 bases between. CDR3 in DNA: TGTGCCAGCAGCTTCTTGGACAAGGACACTGAAGCTTTCTTT. As protein: CASSFLDKDTEAFF.

The chain combines TRBV13 with TRBJ2-3; 10 nucleotides match TRBD2. CDR1 PRHDT and CDR2 FYEKMQ come from the germline V gene (reference sequence). The trim removed 5 bases at V and 4 bases at J, leaving 9 bases unmatched. This CDR3 has 16 residues. The CDR3 region is CASSLTPAGGPDTQYF. The CDR3 DNA reads TGTGCCAGCAGCCTAACCCCAGCGGGAGGGCCAGATACGCAGTATTTT.

J is TRBJ2-1 and V is TRBV5-1, with TRBD2 identical over 16 bases. CDR3 length: 17 residues. With 3 bases clipped from V and 9 bases from J, the junction kept 9 bases outside the gene matches. Germline V gene sequence: CDR1 SGHRS, CDR2 YFSETQ. This CDR3 is CASSWGLAGGPGVEQFF. The DNA of the CDR3 is TGCGCCAGCAGCTGGGGACTAGCGGGGGGGCCCGGTGTTGAGCAGTTCTTC. Full variable domain (missing parts from reference TRBV5-1 and TRBJ2-1): KAGVTQTPRYLIKTRGQQVTLSCSPISGHRSVSWYQQTPGQGLQFLFEYFSETQRNKGNFPGRFSGRQFSNSRSEMNVSTLELGDSALYLCASSWGLAGGPGVEQFFGPGTRLTVL.

The V call is TRBV5-4, the J call TRBJ2-1; no reliable D call. The CDR3 has 15 amino acids. V dropped 4 bases and J dropped 0 bases, with 11 bases sitting between them. The germline gives CDR1 SGHNT, CDR2 YYREEE (reference sequence). CDR3 protein: CASSRTPSSYNEQFF. Here the CDR3 DNA reads TGTGCCAGCAGCCGGACCCCTAGCTCCTACAATGAGCAGTTCTTC.